This T cell receptor beta chain was profiled in a study of blood T cell repertoires in COVID-19 (dated by TCRdb to 2018 to 2020). Some background on the complete study: Samples covering the acute and convalescent phases of COVID-19 were provided by collaborators in the United States, Italy and Spain. The material from the prospective study consisted of cDNA or gDNA derived from T cells, B-cell-depleted T cells, or PBMCs. The dataset comprised deeply sampled blood TCRbeta repertoires from subjects exposed to, actively infected with, or recovered from COVID-19. The repertoires were released in a freely available public database meant as a resource for research on the immune response to SARS-CoV-2. Samples were obtained from the ongoing ImmuneRACE study (first 160 participants) and from some 1,300 subjects provided by 6 global collaborators. The sample metadata nearly always contained a de-identified subject ID, COVID-19 status, age in years and sex. Where HLA class I and class II types were available, the types were taken from metadata supplied by the sample provider, not from assay-based typing.

Of note for this clone: What antigen it recognizes has not been identified. No base quality values were provided; no much bigger clone lies one nucleotide off.

Another Seattle source contributed samples from volunteer blood donors who had recovered from COVID-19. Each collaborating institution followed its own protocols to collect whole blood in K2EDTA tubes. For TCRbeta analysis, collaborators shipped samples in one of three forms: frozen whole blood, isolated PBMCs, or DNA extracted from either of those sample types. V is cut back by 7 bases and J by 5 bases, with 8 bases in the junction unmatched. Taken from cysteine to phenylalanine, the CDR3 has 15 residues. Of all the DNA, just the CDR3 is kept, 45 bases in frame from base 1. Based on the germline V gene, the CDR1 and CDR2 sequences are SNHLY and FYNNEI. Paper-wide results and their limitations: The quantity of clinical and demographic metadata differed by source and by participant and was supplied without curation.

TCRbeta CDR3 regions were amplified from genomic DNA using the immunoSEQ Assay, a bias-controlled multiplex PCR. The source study handled its data this way. Nucleated cell counts per sample were estimated from amplification of reference gene primers within the assay. To quantify the absolute abundance of each unique TCRbeta CDR3 rearrangement, sequence reads were collapsed and filtered. For each sample, productive Simpson clonality was calculated by taking the square root of Simpson's diversity index across productive rearrangements. Not all clones reach the TCRdb copy of this immuneACCESS table, which keeps in-frame sequences only. Checked studies attribute under half of the gap to unresolved V genes and leave the rest unexplained. V and J calls and clone size follow that table, whereas D and trimming were derived from the DNA. Counted in this sample were hundreds of thousands of clones; 80% to 90% of them appeared once. The ten top clones hold roughly 9.4% of the sample.

The rearrangement combines TRBV2 with TRBJ2-1; 10 of the junction bases match TRBD1. Sequenced material: peripheral blood. The sequence was collected from a woman in her forties or fifties who had recovered from COVID-19. The CDR3 protein sequence reads: CASKPGQGPHNEQFF. The bases read TGTGCCAGCAAGCCGGGACAGGGGCCCCACAATGAGCAGTTCTTC.